This T cell receptor beta chain came from a study of T cell repertoires in cytomegalovirus infection. MiXCR, applied by TCRdb to the reads, yields one record per CDR3 protein. The sample consists of about half a million distinct CDR3 sequences, approximately 40% of them appearing once. Germline V gene data show CDR1 as SGHAT and CDR2 as FQNNGV. This CDR3 comprises 13 residues. Worth noting for this clonotype: The antigen is not known. Sequence at one end of the junction differs from germline and may be a read error.

This chain joins TRBV11-2 and TRBJ2-3; possible D gene TRBD1, 7 bases. The sequenced sample was cultured PBMCs, obtained from culture after CMV antigen stimulation. The origin of this receptor is a human donor in good health (CMV status not recorded). Some clones in this sample may be carry-over from other donors' samples. The CDR3 DNA sequence: TGTGCCAGCCGCTTAGATCTAGGAGGGGGCCAGTATTTT. This sequence encodes CASRLDLGGGQYF. Supplemented by reference TRBV11-2 and TRBJ2-3, the full variable domain reads EAGVAQSPRYKIIEKRQSVAFWCNPISGHATLYWYQQILGQGPKLLIQFQNNGVVDDSQLPKDRFSAERLKGVDSTLKIQPAKLEDSAVYLCASRLDLGGGQYFGPGTRLTVL.